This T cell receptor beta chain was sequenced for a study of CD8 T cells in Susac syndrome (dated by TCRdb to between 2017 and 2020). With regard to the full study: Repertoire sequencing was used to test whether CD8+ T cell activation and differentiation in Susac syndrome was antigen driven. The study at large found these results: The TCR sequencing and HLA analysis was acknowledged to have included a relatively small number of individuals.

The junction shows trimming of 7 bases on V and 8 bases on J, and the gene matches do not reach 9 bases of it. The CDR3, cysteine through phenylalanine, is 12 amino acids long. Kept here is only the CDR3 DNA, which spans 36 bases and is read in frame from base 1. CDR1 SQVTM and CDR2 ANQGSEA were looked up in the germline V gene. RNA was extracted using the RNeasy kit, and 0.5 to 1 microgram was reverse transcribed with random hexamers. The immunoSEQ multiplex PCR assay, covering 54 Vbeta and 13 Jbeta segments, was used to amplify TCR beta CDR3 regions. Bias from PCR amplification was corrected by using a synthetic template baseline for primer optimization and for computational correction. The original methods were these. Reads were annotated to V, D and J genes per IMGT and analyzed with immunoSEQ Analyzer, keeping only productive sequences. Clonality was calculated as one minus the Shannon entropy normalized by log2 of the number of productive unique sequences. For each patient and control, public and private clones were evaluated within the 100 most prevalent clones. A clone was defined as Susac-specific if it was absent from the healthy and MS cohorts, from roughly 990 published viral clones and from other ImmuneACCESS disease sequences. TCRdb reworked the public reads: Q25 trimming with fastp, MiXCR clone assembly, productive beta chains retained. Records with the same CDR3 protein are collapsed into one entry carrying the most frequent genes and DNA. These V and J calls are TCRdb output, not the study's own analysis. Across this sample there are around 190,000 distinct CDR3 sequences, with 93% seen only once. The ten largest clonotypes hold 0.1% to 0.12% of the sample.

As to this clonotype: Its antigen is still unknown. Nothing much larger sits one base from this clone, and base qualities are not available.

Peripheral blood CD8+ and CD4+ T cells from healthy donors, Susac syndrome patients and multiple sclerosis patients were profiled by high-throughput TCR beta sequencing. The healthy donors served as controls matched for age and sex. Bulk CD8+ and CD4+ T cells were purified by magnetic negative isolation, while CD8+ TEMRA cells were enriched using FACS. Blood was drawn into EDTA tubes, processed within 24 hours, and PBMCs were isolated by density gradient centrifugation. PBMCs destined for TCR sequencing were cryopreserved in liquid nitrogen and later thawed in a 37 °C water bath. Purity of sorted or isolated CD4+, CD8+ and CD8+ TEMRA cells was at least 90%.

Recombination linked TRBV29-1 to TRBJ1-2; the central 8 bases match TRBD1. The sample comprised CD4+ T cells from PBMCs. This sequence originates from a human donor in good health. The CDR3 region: CSGDRSMGGYTF. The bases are TGCAGCGGGGACAGGAGTATGGGAGGCTACACCTTC.